Listed below are T cell receptor beta chains from one sample, sequenced in a study of monozygotic twins with inflammatory bowel disease. Reprocessing the 5' RACE reads, TCRdb reports a single entry for every CDR3 protein and omits DNA. This sample's table reports around 380,000 distinct CDR3 sequences. What was sequenced was blood. The receptors come from a human donor with ulcerative colitis or Crohn's disease, or a healthy co-twin of an affected twin (not recorded which). CDR3s include the opening cysteine and the closing phenylalanine or tryptophan.

CDR3 protein: CASSRGTSGNTYEQYF
J gene: TRBJ2-7
V gene: TRBV6-5

CDR3 protein: CASSKNTYEQYF
J gene: TRBJ2-7
V gene: TRBV21-1

CDR3 protein: CASSHAGTARPQHF
J gene: TRBJ1-5
V gene: TRBV4-3

CDR3 protein: CSARMGHFREKLFF
J gene: TRBJ1-4
V gene: TRBV20-1

CDR3 protein: CASSLEVARGLGETQYF
J gene: TRBJ2-5
V gene: TRBV28

CDR3 protein: CASSSYQGTSGSLNEQFF
J gene: TRBJ2-1
V gene: TRBV27

CDR3 protein: CAIGGSYEQYF
J gene: TRBJ2-7
V gene: TRBV6-2/TRBV6-3

CDR3 protein: CASSLLRGGEGYEQYF
J gene: TRBJ2-7
V gene: TRBV5-6

CDR3 protein: CASSLGQGVSGNTIYF
J gene: TRBJ1-3
V gene: TRBV7-9

CDR3 protein: CASSQGSAGNTIYF
J gene: TRBJ1-3
V gene: TRBV4-2

CDR3 protein: CASGTTSGYNEQFF
J gene: TRBJ2-1
V gene: TRBV19

CDR3 protein: CASSRGEGETQYF
J gene: TRBJ2-5
V gene: TRBV19

CDR3 protein: CAWSLQGALSNQPQHF
J gene: TRBJ1-5
V gene: TRBV30

CDR3 protein: CASSPGEGARYGYTF
J gene: TRBJ1-2
V gene: TRBV7-2

CDR3 protein: CASSSPIALSGRIYNEQFF
J gene: TRBJ2-1
V gene: TRBV7-9

CDR3 protein: CASSLRQIYEQYF
J gene: TRBJ2-7
V gene: TRBV5-8

CDR3 protein: CASSSQGYPSGGTDTQYF
J gene: TRBJ2-3
V gene: TRBV19

CDR3 protein: CASSQGTGGNTIYF
J gene: TRBJ1-3
V gene: TRBV3-1

CDR3 protein: CASSDGVDNEQFF
J gene: TRBJ2-1
V gene: TRBV11-3

CDR3 protein: CASSEGTGGPRQETQYF
J gene: TRBJ2-5
V gene: TRBV10-2

CDR3 protein: CASLVGPSGTLSYEQYF
J gene: TRBJ2-7
V gene: TRBV3-1

CDR3 protein: CASPGNQPQHF
J gene: TRBJ1-5
V gene: TRBV28

CDR3 protein: CASSLPGTNYNEQFF
J gene: TRBJ2-1
V gene: TRBV5-6

CDR3 protein: CASSYRVFSYEQYF
J gene: TRBJ2-7
V gene: TRBV6-5

CDR3 protein: CATSRPGGPSDEQFF
J gene: TRBJ2-1
V gene: TRBV15

CDR3 protein: CSARDLGGVRVRTEAFF
J gene: TRBJ1-1
V gene: TRBV20-1

CDR3 protein: CSASWTGTAFF
J gene: TRBJ1-1
V gene: TRBV20-1

CDR3 protein: CASTTSGNTIYF
J gene: TRBJ1-3
V gene: TRBV6-2/TRBV6-3

CDR3 protein: CASSQDRGKEAFF
J gene: TRBJ1-1
V gene: TRBV4-3

CDR3 protein: CASSSGTGSNYGYTF
J gene: TRBJ1-2
V gene: TRBV7-9

CDR3 protein: CASSLSATQYF
J gene: TRBJ2-3
V gene: TRBV7-2

CDR3 protein: CSASKVTTEAFF
J gene: TRBJ1-1
V gene: TRBV20-1

CDR3 protein: CASSEGGNSPLHF
J gene: TRBJ1-6
V gene: TRBV25-1

CDR3 protein: CASSFSPGMGNTKPQHF
J gene: TRBJ1-5
V gene: TRBV7-8

CDR3 protein: CSAIDRGLTDTQYF
J gene: TRBJ2-3
V gene: TRBV20-1

CDR3 protein: CASSPRPGGGIGGANVLTF
J gene: TRBJ2-6
V gene: TRBV18

CDR3 protein: CATSRDRGTGKYF
J gene: TRBJ2-3
V gene: TRBV15

CDR3 protein: CASSTPGGATLHF
J gene: TRBJ1-6
V gene: TRBV9

CDR3 protein: CASSLVGQKLYEQYF
J gene: TRBJ2-7
V gene: TRBV5-1

CDR3 protein: CSARDGGRAVGELFF
J gene: TRBJ2-2
V gene: TRBV20-1

CDR3 protein: CASSGPVATNTEAFF
J gene: TRBJ1-1
V gene: TRBV2

CDR3 protein: CSAPGRGRNEQFF
J gene: TRBJ2-1
V gene: TRBV20-1

CDR3 protein: CASSLELARGSYGYTF
J gene: TRBJ1-2
V gene: TRBV7-2

CDR3 protein: CASSLEEGFGYEQYF
J gene: TRBJ2-7
V gene: TRBV7-6

CDR3 protein: CASSLDRHSGYTF
J gene: TRBJ1-2
V gene: TRBV7-2